Included here is one TCR beta chain sequence, with context. What this receptor recognizes is not known. Qualities for individual bases were not recorded, and no much larger clone is one base off. Library generation was performed with the immunoSEQ multiplex PCR assay. What TCRdb holds here is the immuneACCESS table cut down to in-frame rearrangements. Part of the clones is not present; checked against another copy, under half of the missing clones reflect an unresolved V gene, and the others are unexplained. This sample is represented by around 62,000 clones; 90% of them were singletons. Jointly, the top ten make up roughly 2.2% of the sample. The data belong to a study of T cell changes during pregnancy in multiple sclerosis (dated by TCRdb to about 2019). Looking at the study overall: The study looked at changes in the T cell repertoire across pregnancy in women with multiple sclerosis.

As encoded in the germline V gene, CDR1 is MNHNS while CDR2 is SASEGT. The CDR3 sequence holds 15 residues, the cysteine and phenylalanine included. This entry keeps only the CDR3 DNA: 45 bases, framed from base 1. The junction shows trimming of 2 bases on V and 3 bases on J, and the gene matches do not reach 5 bases of it. This material consisted of peripheral blood, taken in the second trimester of pregnancy. This TCR came from a female donor in good health, enrolled as a control in a pregnancy study. Rearrangement joined TRBV6-1 to TRBJ2-7, and TRBD2 matches 9 of the central bases. CDR3 sequence: CASSETSGLLYEQYF. The nucleotide sequence is given as TGTGCCAGCAGTGAAACTAGCGGGCTCCTCTACGAGCAGTACTTC.